Shown below are 27 T cell receptor beta chains from a single sample sequenced in a study of T cells in tuberculosis. Assay: immunoSEQ multiplex PCR; the TCRdb copy retains only in-frame clones and omits some. In the table there are 30,000 to 35,000 clones, roughly nine tenths of which are singletons. Sequencing was performed on PBMCs. These receptors came from a donor between 10 and 35 years old with latent tuberculosis or without tuberculosis infection.

V gene TRBV9 combines with J gene TRBJ2-7; the D gene is possibly TRBD1 (5 bases). Trimming took off 3 bases at V and 2 bases at J, with 12 bases between the two ends. Germline CDR1 reads SGDLS; CDR2 reads YYNGEE. This CDR3 has 14 residues. The CDR3 protein is CASSADSRTYEQYF. The CDR3 nucleotides are TGTGCCAGCAGCGCCGACAGTAGGACCTACGAGCAGTACTTC.

This chain joins TRBV6-6 and TRBJ1-2; TRBD1 matches at 7 bases. Germline V CDR1 and CDR2: MNHNY, SVGAGI (reference sequence). The J segment lost 1 base and the V segment lost 0 bases, leaving 2 bases of the junction unmatched. The CDR3 is made up of 15 amino acids. This chain's CDR3 is CASSYSQGVNYGYTF. Written as DNA, the CDR3 is TGTGCCAGCAGTTACTCGCAGGGGGTTAACTATGGCTACACCTTC.

The J gene is TRBJ2-7, the V gene TRBV27, with D unclear. Trimming took off 4 bases at V and 3 bases at J, with 4 bases between the two ends. The CDR3 extends over 11 amino acids. CDR1 is MNHEY, CDR2 SMNVEV, per germline (reference sequence). CDR3 loop: CASSSVYEQYF. CDR3 coding DNA: TGTGCCAGCAGTTCCGTCTACGAGCAGTACTTC.

This clone occurred once. The V call is TRBV5-8, the J call TRBJ2-7; 13 nucleotides align to TRBD2. Germline CDR1 SGHTS, CDR2 YDEGEE. CDR3 length: 17 residues. With 2 bases clipped from V and 5 bases from J, the junction kept 10 bases outside the gene matches. The CDR3 loop reads CASSFPGTSGAEDEQYF. The CDR3 DNA follows: TGTGCCAGCAGCTTCCCCGGGACTAGCGGGGCTGAGGACGAGCAGTACTTC.

The genes are TRBV9 and TRBJ1-2; D is perhaps TRBD1 (6 bases). CDR3 length: 14 amino acids. Deletions cut 4 bases from V and 2 bases from J, with 12 bases between. The germline V gene has CDR1 SGDLS and CDR2 YYNGEE. The DNA of the CDR3 is TGTGCCAGCAGCCTGAGGACAGAAAACTATGGCTACACCTTC. This translates into CASSLRTENYGYTF.

This clone was counted between two and nine times. The rearrangement uses TRBV27 and TRBJ2-1; the D is unclear. The V end lost 1 base, the J end lost 6 bases, and 10 bases lay between the germline ends. Germline-derived CDR1 and CDR2 are MNHEY and SMNVEV (reference sequence). The CDR3 is made up of 14 amino acids. Here the CDR3 reads CASSLYGTINEQFF. The DNA for the CDR3 is TGTGCCAGCAGTTTATATGGCACGATCAATGAGCAGTTCTTC.

The chain recombines TRBV7-2 with TRBJ2-7, with no clear D. The CDR3 sequence is 13 residues long. V was trimmed by 1 base and J by 1 base, leaving 5 bases between them. Germline loops: CDR1 SGHTA, CDR2 FQGNSA. The CDR3: CASSLEISYEQYF. CDR3 DNA: TGTGCCAGCAGCTTAGAAATATCCTACGAGCAGTACTTC. The complete variable domain, with remaining parts taken from reference TRBV7-2 and TRBJ2-7, reads GAGVSQSPSNKVTEKGKDVELRCDPISGHTALYWYRQSLGQGLEFLIYFQGNSAPDKSGLPSDRFSAERTGGSVSTLTIQRTQQEDSAVYLCASSLEISYEQYFGPGTRLTVT.

The V gene is TRBV5-1, the J gene TRBJ1-2, with TRBD1 as a possible D gene (6 bases). Per the germline V gene, CDR1 is SGHRS and CDR2 is YFSETQ. This CDR3 has 13 amino acids. V was cut by 3 bases and J by 4 bases, with 10 bases left in between. CDR3 sequence reads: CASSSTGPYGYTF. In nucleotides, the CDR3 is TGCGCCAGCAGCTCAACAGGGCCCTATGGCTACACCTTC.

The chain links TRBV5-8 to TRBJ2-1; a weak D match, TRBD2 (5 bases). Per the germline V gene, CDR1 is SGHTS and CDR2 is YDEGEE. This CDR3 contains 13 residues. V was cut by 4 bases and J by 11 bases, with 16 bases left in between. The CDR3 region has the DNA TGTGCCAGCAGCCAGGACTGGACCCACCAGCAGTTCTTC. It translates to CASSQDWTHQQFF.

The chain recombines TRBV2 with TRBJ1-6; 7 bases align to TRBD1. Germline V gives CDR1 SNHLY, CDR2 FYNNEI. The V and J ends lost 6 bases and 0 bases, in that order; junction bases with no gene match: 5. The CDR3 has 16 amino acids. The CDR3 DNA is TGTGCCAGCAGAGTGGGACAGAGCTCCTATAATTCACCCCTCCACTTT. Protein: CASRVGQSSYNSPLHF.

The CDR3 DNA is TGTGCCAGCTCCCAGGCCGGGGTGGCTGGAAACACCATATATTTT. Its protein is CASSQAGVAGNTIYF. The chain has TRBV18 and TRBJ1-3, with D hard to call. V gave up 6 bases and J gave up 2 bases, with 14 bases separating them. The CDR3 totals 15 residues. The germline gives CDR1 KGHSH, CDR2 LQKENI.

The chain links TRBV4-3 to TRBJ2-7; TRBD2 is a possible D gene (5 bases). Germline V CDR1 and CDR2: LGHNA, YSLEER. Between the trimmed V and J ends, which lost 0 bases and 0 bases, there was a span of 12 bases. CDR3 size: 16 residues. Written as DNA, the CDR3 is TGCGCCAGCAGCCAAGATCTTGGAGGTAGCTCCTACGAGCAGTACTTC. This translates into CASSQDLGGSSYEQYF.

CDR3: CASSDWWAGDNEQFF. CDR3 in DNA: TGTGCCAGCAGTGATTGGTGGGCGGGAGACAATGAGCAGTTCTTC. The gene calls are TRBV6-1 and TRBJ2-1, with 7 bases lining up with TRBD2. Germline CDR1 and CDR2: MNHNS and SASEGT. This CDR3 region has 15 residues. J was trimmed by 5 bases and V by 3 bases; bases with no gene match: 7.

This clone was counted only a few times. The chain has TRBV25-1 and TRBJ2-7; perhaps TRBD2 as D (6 bases). Germline values: CDR1 MGHDK, CDR2 SYGVNS. This CDR3 has 15 residues. With 4 bases removed from V and 3 bases from J, the gap between germline ends came to 16 bases. Here the CDR3 reads CASSGLEGLIYEQYF. The CDR3 nucleotides are TGTGCCAGCAGTGGCCTGGAGGGCCTAATCTACGAGCAGTACTTC.

The rearrangement uses TRBV6-1 and TRBJ2-5, with D possibly being TRBD2 (5 bases). The CDR3 totals 11 residues. The V gene's germline CDR1 is MNHNS and CDR2 SASEGT. V shed 9 bases and J shed 7 bases, with 12 bases lying between them. Here the CDR3 DNA reads TGTGCCAGTGGACTCTCGGGGACCCAGTACTTC. Translating it yields CASGLSGTQYF.

The CDR3 coding sequence is TGTGCCAGCAGCTTCAGACCGGGGGGGAGCTCCTACAATGAGCAGTTCTTC. Translating gives CASSFRPGGSSYNEQFF. The chain uses TRBV7-2 and TRBJ2-1; TRBD2 agrees at 8 bases. Losses at the gene ends were 3 bases for V and 0 bases for J; bases not matched to a gene: 7. CDR1 SGHTA and CDR2 FQGNSA come from the germline V gene. The CDR3 extends over 17 amino acids. Filled out from reference TRBV7-2 and TRBJ2-1, the complete variable domain reads GAGVSQSPSNKVTEKGKDVELRCDPISGHTALYWYRQSLGQGLEFLIYFQGNSAPDKSGLPSDRFSAERTGGSVSTLTIQRTQQEDSAVYLCASSFRPGGSSYNEQFFGPGTRLTVL.

V gene TRBV6-6 combines with J gene TRBJ1-2, with D tentatively TRBD1 (5 bases). CDR3 length: 14 amino acids. CDR1 and CDR2 (germline): MNHNY, SVGAGI (reference sequence). V dropped 0 bases and J dropped 4 bases, with 9 bases sitting between them. CDR3 bases: TGTGCCAGCAGTTACTCGGCGGGACCCTATGGCTACACCTTC. It translates to CASSYSAGPYGYTF.

This chain uses TRBV30 with TRBJ1-2; the D is unclear. Trimming took 3 bases from V and 3 from J, leaving 8 bases between them. This CDR3 has 12 residues. Looked up from germline, CDR1 is GTSNPN and CDR2 is SVGIG (reference sequence). CDR3 residues: CAWSTGYYGYTF. The CDR3 DNA reads as TGTGCCTGGAGCACGGGTTACTATGGCTACACCTTC.

The V and J genes are TRBV5-1 and TRBJ1-1; possibly TRBD1 for D (5 bases). The CDR3 loop spans 13 amino acids. V was clipped by 2 bases and J by 0 bases, with 5 bases between them. CDR1 is SGHRS, CDR2 YFSETQ, per germline. CDR3 sequence reads: CASSLGVNTEAFF. The CDR3 coding sequence is TGCGCCAGCAGCTTAGGGGTGAACACTGAAGCTTTCTTT.

The chain recombines TRBV30 with TRBJ1-1; D possibly corresponds to TRBD1 (6 bases). Germline assignment: CDR1 GTSNPN and CDR2 SVGIG (reference sequence). Trimming removed 4 bases from V and 1 base from J, with 10 bases in between. The CDR3 has 13 residues. This CDR3 is CAWNGQPNTEAFF. The DNA of the CDR3 is TGTGCCTGGAATGGACAGCCGAACACTGAAGCTTTCTTT.

The chain combines TRBV30 with TRBJ2-6; tentatively, D is TRBD2 (6 bases). The CDR3 totals 14 residues. Germline V lookup: CDR1 GTSNPN, CDR2 SVGIG (reference sequence). V shed 4 bases and J shed 3 bases, with 10 bases lying between them. CDR3 in amino acids: CAWTTGVGANVLTF. Here the CDR3 DNA reads TGTGCCTGGACGACGGGGGTTGGGGCCAACGTCCTGACTTTC.

The chain carries TRBV30 and TRBJ2-6; D uncertain. V was shortened by 4 bases and J by 0 bases, with 13 bases between the two germline ends. The CDR3 has 16 residues. Per germline, CDR1 GTSNPN and CDR2 SVGIG (reference sequence). In DNA form, the CDR3 reads TGTGCCTGGACTCAGTGGCCCGACTCTGGGGCCAACGTCCTGACTTTC. Residues: CAWTQWPDSGANVLTF.

This chain uses TRBV27 with TRBJ1-2, with D possibly being TRBD1 (5 bases). There are 14 residues in the CDR3. Trimming took 2 bases from V and 2 from J, leaving 9 bases between them. The V gene's germline CDR1 is MNHEY and CDR2 SMNVEV (reference sequence). The CDR3 loop is CASSLMGQNYGYTF. DNA of the CDR3: TGTGCCAGCAGTTTAATGGGGCAGAACTATGGCTACACCTTC.

This rearrangement joins TRBV6-6 to TRBJ2-5; possible D gene TRBD2, 7 bases. V lost 8 bases to trimming and J lost 2 bases, with 12 bases between them. Germline V gives CDR1 MNHNY, CDR2 SVGAGI (reference sequence). The CDR3 extends over 13 amino acids. CDR3 in amino acids: CASLQGGQETQYF. The CDR3 region has the DNA TGTGCCAGCTTACAGGGAGGGCAAGAGACCCAGTACTTC.

The chain has TRBV25-1 and TRBJ1-2, with D possibly TRBD1 on 6 matching bases. CDR3 length: 12 amino acids. Trimming took 8 bases from V and 7 from J, leaving 14 bases between them. The germline gives CDR1 MGHDK, CDR2 SYGVNS. The CDR3, as DNA: TGTGCCAGCCGTGGGACAACGAGTGGCTACACCTTC. It encodes CASRGTTSGYTF.

The chain is built from TRBV4-3 and TRBJ2-4, with TRBD2 identical over 9 bases. V lost 0 bases and J lost 1; bases outside the gene matches: 4. There are 17 residues in the CDR3. From germline, CDR1 is LGHNA and CDR2 YSLEER. This chain's CDR3 is CASSQDSGSGAKNIQYF. Here the CDR3 DNA reads TGCGCCAGCAGCCAAGATAGCGGGAGTGGTGCCAAAAACATTCAGTACTTC.

The V and J genes are TRBV29-1 and TRBJ2-1; TRBD1 matches 7 bases. CDR3 length: 13 residues. CDR1 is SQVTM, CDR2 ANQGSEA, per germline. Germline trimming cut 5 bases from V and 7 bases from J; bases unmatched to any gene: 8. For the CDR3, the DNA is TGCAGCGTTAGGGGGACAGCATTTAATGAGCAGTTCTTC. It translates to CSVRGTAFNEQFF.